This T cell receptor (beta chain) was recovered during a study of beta chain features in type 1 diabetes. This clone was counted only a few times. Antigen: not known. Staining for CD45RO/CCR7/CD25/CD127/CD95/CD27 allowed sorting of CD4+ naive, central memory, regulatory and stem cell-like memory cells. All of the isolated RNA was reverse transcribed, so expressed TCRB transcripts were sequenced. Profiling relied on immunoSEQ multiplex PCR, and the TCRdb table lists in-frame clones only, not all of them. The table has about 150,000 clones, around 8% seen once; the top ten hold 0.94%. This CDR3 comprises 16 residues. The V gene's germline CDR1 is SGHNT and CDR2 YYREEE (reference sequence). Losses at the gene ends were 0 bases for V and 3 bases for J; bases not matched to a gene: 5. Study-level results: These data did not resolve whether HLA type affects TCRB rearrangement. Type 1 diabetes patients had moderately but significantly shorter TCRB CDR3s in all four CD4+ subsets.

Sequenced: central memory CD4+ T cells from blood. The V gene is TRBV5-4, the J gene TRBJ2-1, with 8 bases aligning to TRBD2. This sequence was found in a woman in her thirties or forties with type 1 diabetes. DNA for the CDR3: TGTGCCAGCAGCTTGGGCGGGGGGTCGGTCTACAATGAGCAGTTCTTC. Amino acid sequence: CASSLGGGSVYNEQFF.